The clone carrying this T cell receptor beta chain was observed at least ten times. This entry comes from a study of regulatory T cells in long-lasting Graves disease. The ends lost 4 bases at V and 2 bases at J; junction bases unmatched: 4. The CDR3 totals 15 residues. Germline V gene data show CDR1 as SNHLY and CDR2 as FYNNEI. Researchers made TCR beta libraries by using iRepertoire HTBI primers and running Arm-PCR on CDR3 regions. TCRdb reanalysed the multiplex PCR reads using MiXCR and keeps one entry per CDR3 protein. There are approximately 400,000 distinct CDR3 sequences in the sample; around 14% occur only once, and approximately 15% lies in the top ten. Documented time point: newly diagnosed GD, antithyroid drugs for less than 3 months. TCR sequences were obtained from RNA taken from PBMCs. This sample also appeared in a second study, on T cells in Graves' hyperthyroidism and ophthalmopathy.

Specimen: peripheral blood mononuclear cells (PBMCs), collected at new diagnosis, from a patient treated with antithyroid drugs. V gene TRBV2 combines with J gene TRBJ2-7, with 11 bases that match TRBD1. The receptor was isolated from a woman in her thirties with Graves disease. The CDR3, as DNA: TGTGCCAGCAGTGGGAGGGACAGGGGGGCCTACGAGCAGTACTTC. It translates to CASSGRDRGAYEQYF.